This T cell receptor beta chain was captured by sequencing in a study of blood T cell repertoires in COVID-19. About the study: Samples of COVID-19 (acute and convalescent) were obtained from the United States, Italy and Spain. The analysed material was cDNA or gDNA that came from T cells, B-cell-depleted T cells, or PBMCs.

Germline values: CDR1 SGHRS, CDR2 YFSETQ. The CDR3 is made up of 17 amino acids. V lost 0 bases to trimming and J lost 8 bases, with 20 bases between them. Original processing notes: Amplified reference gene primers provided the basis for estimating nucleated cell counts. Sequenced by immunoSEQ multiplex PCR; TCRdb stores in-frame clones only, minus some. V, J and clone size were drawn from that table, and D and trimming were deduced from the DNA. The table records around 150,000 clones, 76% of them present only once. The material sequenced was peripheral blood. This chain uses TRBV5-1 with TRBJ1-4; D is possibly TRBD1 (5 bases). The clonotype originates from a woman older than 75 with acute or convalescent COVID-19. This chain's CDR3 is CASSLGGRTPAGEKLFF. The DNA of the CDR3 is TGCGCCAGCAGCTTGGGGGGCAGGACCCCCGCAGGAGAAAAACTGTTTTTT.